This T cell receptor beta chain was found in a study of T cells in tumors and immune-related adverse events (dated by TCRdb to the early 2020s). The intended sense of this specimen's treatment or condition label: nivolumab (PD-1 blockade) given before sampling. The DNeasy Blood and Tissue Kit was used to extract DNA from formalin-fixed paraffin-embedded specimens. A remark on this clone: The antigen it binds to is not known. Within one base of it there is no much larger clone, and no base qualities were kept.

The immunoSEQ assay was used to amplify and sequence the TCR beta locus, producing bulk TCR Vbeta CDR3 data. The original pipeline was this. CDR3s were excluded if they were non-productive, were shorter than 7 amino acids, or did not start with C or end with F/W. Analysis was restricted to specimens with at least 1000 reads, and clonotypes were defined at the amino acid level. Clonality was calculated as 1 minus Pielou's evenness. Library sizes were equalized by abundance-weighted random subsampling with replacement, repeated 100 times to report 95% confidence intervals. The Morisita overlap index was used to quantify repertoire overlap, and the top 40 clones in each specimen were examined for overlap with the irAE. In its TCRdb copy, this immuneACCESS table keeps in-frame sequences only and misses some clones. Where compared with another copy, unresolved V genes explain less than half of these, and the others have no known cause. V and J calls and clone size are copied from that table; D and trimming were computed from the DNA. Recorded for this sample are approximately 4,600 clones; approximately 65% of them occurred a single time. The top ten hold 5.5% to 6.5% of the sample.

Measured from the cysteine to the phenylalanine, the CDR3 is 15 residues long. Only the CDR3 part of the read is kept: 45 bases, read in frame from the first base. Taken from the germline V gene, the CDR1 and CDR2 loops are MNHEY and SVGAGI. Trimmed from V: 6 bases; trimmed from J: 3 bases; junction bases lacking a gene match: 10. Specimen: gut tissue, collected from a patient treated with anti-PD-1 therapy. The rearranged segments are TRBV6-5 and TRBJ1-2, and 7 junctional nucleotides match TRBD1. The TCR comes from a female donor with metastatic renal cell carcinoma. The DNA reads TGTGCCAGCAGCCGAGAGGGGGCGGCCGACTATGGCTACACCTTC. Its translation reads: CASSREGAADYGYTF.